This T cell receptor (beta chain) was profiled in a study of blood T cell repertoires in COVID-19 (dated by TCRdb to 2018 to 2021). For the wider study: Samples from collaborators originated in the United States, Italy and Spain and spanned both the acute and convalescent phases of COVID-19. The repertoires were made available in a free public database intended to serve as a resource for research on the immune response to SARS-CoV-2. Samples were obtained from the ongoing ImmuneRACE study (first 160 participants) and from some 1,300 subjects provided by 6 global collaborators. Where available, HLA class I and class II types were taken from metadata supplied by the sample provider and were not determined by assay-based typing. Subjects who had been exposed to COVID-19, were actively infected with it, or had recovered from it provided the deeply sampled blood TCRbeta repertoires that made up the dataset. The prospective study material was composed of cDNA or gDNA derived from T cells, B-cell-depleted T cells, or PBMCs. The sample metadata nearly always contained a de-identified subject ID, COVID-19 status, age in years and sex. The study at large found these results: Clinical and demographic metadata were provided uncurated, with the amount varying by source and participant.

TCRbeta CDR3 regions were amplified from genomic DNA by means of the immunoSEQ Assay, a bias-controlled multiplex PCR. Per the source publication's procedure: The number of nucleated cells in each sample was estimated by amplification of reference gene primers within the assay. To quantify the absolute abundance of each unique TCRbeta CDR3 rearrangement, sequence reads were collapsed and filtered. Productive Simpson clonality was computed per sample as the square root of Simpson's diversity index over productive rearrangements. TCRdb holds this immuneACCESS table with in-frame rearrangements only. Some clones are missing; in checked studies, unresolved V genes explain under half, and the rest has no known cause. The V and J calls and clone size come from that table; D and trimming were worked out from the DNA. This sample gives 250,000 to 300,000 clones in total; roughly 80% of them show up just once. The ten largest clones add up to 5% of the sample.

Enrolling through a virtual design, the prospective study's participants ranged in age from roughly 18 to 95 years and lived across 24 United States geographic areas. To assign participants to cohorts, the prospective study relied on clinical history that participants themselves reported in a screening survey and a study questionnaire. Exposed participants were defined as having been in contact with someone with a PCR-confirmed or clinician-diagnosed COVID-19 case within 2 weeks of study entry. Each participant in the prospective study had whole blood, serum and a nasopharyngeal or oropharyngeal swab collected by mobile phlebotomists. Participants in the prospective study had the option to provide additional blood draws and questionnaires over a roughly 2-month period. Before DNA extraction, blood samples from the prospective study were shipped at room temperature or frozen. Turning to this clone: Its antigen has not been determined. No per-base quality is available; no much larger clone lies one base away.

Including the terminal cysteine and phenylalanine, the CDR3 comprises 15 residues. Only the CDR3 region is kept as DNA, spanning 45 bases read in frame from base 1. Looking up the germline V gene (reference sequence) yields CDR1 LGHDT and CDR2 YNNKEL. The germline ends are 13 bases apart after V is trimmed by 0 bases and J by 7 bases. The sequencing input was PBMCs or T cells enriched from blood (not recorded which). Recombination linked TRBV3-1 (or the pseudogene TRBV3-2) to TRBJ1-5; TRBD1 is a possible D gene, resting on 6 matching bases. The TCR originated in a man aged 35 to 55 who had been exposed to COVID-19. The DNA is as follows: TGTGCCAGCAGCCAAGATGGAAAGGGGACACAGCCCCAGCATTTT. This yields the protein CASSQDGKGTQPQHF.